Included here is one TCR beta chain sequence, with context. PCR involved 60 Vbeta and 13 Jbeta primers. Assay: immunoSEQ multiplex PCR; the TCRdb copy retains only in-frame clones and omits some. The sample lists some 57,000 clones; about four fifths were seen once. This sample is part of a study of cytomegalovirus exposure and HLA in healthy donors. Germline assignment: CDR1 GTSNPN and CDR2 SVGIG (reference sequence). This CDR3 contains 11 residues. The V and J ends lost 8 bases and 6 bases respectively, with 13 bases between them. The chain couples TRBV30 to TRBJ1-1, with D perhaps TRBD1 (5 bases). Specimen: PBMCs. The clonotype originates from a woman aged 25 to 45 in good health and CMV-seronegative. DNA for the CDR3: TGTGCCCGTAATGTACAGGCTGAAGCTTTCTTT. Translation gives CARNVQAEAFF.